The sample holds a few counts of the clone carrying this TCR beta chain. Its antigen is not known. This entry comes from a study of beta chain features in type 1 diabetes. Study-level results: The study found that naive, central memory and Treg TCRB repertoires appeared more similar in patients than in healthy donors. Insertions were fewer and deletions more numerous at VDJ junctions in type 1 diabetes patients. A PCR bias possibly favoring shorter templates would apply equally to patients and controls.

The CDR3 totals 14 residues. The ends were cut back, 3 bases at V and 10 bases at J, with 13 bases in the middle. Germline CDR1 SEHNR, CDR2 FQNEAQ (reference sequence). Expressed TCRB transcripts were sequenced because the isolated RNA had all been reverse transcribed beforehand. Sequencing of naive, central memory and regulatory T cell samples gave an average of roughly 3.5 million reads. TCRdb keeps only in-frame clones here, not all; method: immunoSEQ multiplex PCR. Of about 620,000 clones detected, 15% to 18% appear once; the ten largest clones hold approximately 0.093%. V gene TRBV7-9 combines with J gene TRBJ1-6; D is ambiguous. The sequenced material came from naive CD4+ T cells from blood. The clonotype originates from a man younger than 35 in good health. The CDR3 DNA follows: TGTGCCAGCAGCTTCCGGACGGGAGGATCACCCCTCCACTTT. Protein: CASSFRTGGSPLHF.